This T cell receptor beta chain was obtained from a study of T cell responses to AZD1222 COVID-19 vaccine. Study-level results: Rises in breadth and depth of Spike-specific TCRs came after two AZD1222 doses.

This CDR3 has 15 residues. Germline CDR1 is MGHRA and CDR2 is YSYEKL. The V gene end was trimmed by 4 bases and the J gene end by 9 bases; junction bases not matched to a gene: 10. Method: immunoSEQ multiplex PCR; TCRdb's copy keeps in-frame clones and lacks some. The table records 90,000 to 150,000 clones, 70% to 90% of them present only once. In the case of this clone: Antigen: not known.

V and J are TRBV4-1 and TRBJ1-5; TRBD1 matches 9 bases. This TCR was sampled from an adult in good health. Sequencing was performed on peripheral blood, taken on day 0 of AZD1222 vaccination. The CDR3 sequence: CASSLQTGGEWPQHF. The DNA of the CDR3 is TGCGCCAGCAGCCTCCAAACAGGGGGCGAATGGCCCCAGCATTTT.